The 15 T cell receptor beta chains below were found in one sample sequenced in a study of PD-L1 blockade in urothelial cancer. The sample's time point: pretreatment peripheral blood. Generated by immunoSEQ multiplex PCR, the TCRdb table keeps only in-frame clones and is missing some. The table lists roughly 130,000 clones, about 81% of them singletons. This specimen was PBMCs, taken around atezolizumab (anti-PD-L1) treatment. The source of these receptors is a man in his fifties or sixties with urothelial cancer.

This chain connects TRBV7-9 to TRBJ1-4; the D is unclear. Per the germline V gene, CDR1 is SEHNR and CDR2 is FQNEAQ (reference sequence). The length of the CDR3 is 13 residues. Between the trimmed V and J ends, which lost 1 base and 16 bases, there was a span of 16 bases. Here the CDR3 reads CASSLEVGAGRFF. The CDR3 DNA reads as TGTGCCAGCAGCTTAGAGGTTGGTGCGGGCCGGTTTTTT.

This chain joins TRBV30 and TRBJ1-5; D is unresolved. The CDR3 extends over 12 amino acids. V shed 5 bases and J shed 4 bases, with 9 bases lying between them. Germline V CDR1 and CDR2: GTSNPN, SVGIG (reference sequence). CDR3: CAWGRENQPQHF. The CDR3, as DNA: TGTGCCTGGGGCCGGGAAAATCAGCCCCAGCATTTT.

Only a few counts were recorded for this clone. The V call is TRBV4-2, the J call TRBJ1-1; no clear D. This CDR3 spans 13 amino acids. V was trimmed by 4 bases and J by 2 bases, leaving 8 bases between them. Germline lookup yields CDR1 LGHNA and CDR2 YNFKEQ. The DNA for the CDR3 is TGTGCCAGCAGCCGTGTCGGTAACACTGAAGCTTTCTTT. Translating gives CASSRVGNTEAFF.

The J gene is TRBJ1-2, the V gene TRBV30, with 9 bases identical to TRBD1. Losses at the gene ends were 3 bases for V and 8 bases for J; bases not matched to a gene: 16. This CDR3 is built from 16 residues. CDR1 GTSNPN and CDR2 SVGIG come from the germline V gene (reference sequence). The CDR3 protein is CAWRAEGQGTTSGYTF. CDR3 nucleotides: TGTGCCTGGAGAGCGGAGGGACAGGGCACCACCTCAGGCTACACCTTC.

The chain couples TRBV10-3 to TRBJ2-7; 13 nucleotides line up with TRBD2. V lost 2 bases and J lost 7; bases outside the gene matches: 2. CDR3 length: 14 amino acids. Germline V lookup: CDR1 ENHRY, CDR2 SYGVKD. This CDR3 is CAISEPLAGGEQYF. CDR3 coding DNA: TGTGCCATCAGTGAGCCACTAGCGGGAGGGGAGCAGTACTTC.

The rearrangement links TRBV5-5 to TRBJ2-1; 13 bases agree with TRBD2. Trimming removed 2 bases from V and 7 bases from J; junction bases left unmatched: 3. The CDR3 consists of 15 residues. From germline, CDR1 is SGHKS and CDR2 YYEKEE (reference sequence). CDR3: CASSFETSGRNEQFF. DNA of the CDR3: TGTGCCAGCAGCTTTGAGACTAGCGGGAGGAATGAGCAGTTCTTC.

Many counts were recorded for this clone. This rearrangement joins TRBV6-5 to TRBJ1-6, with a weak D call TRBD1 (6 bases). The CDR3 consists of 14 residues. Germline V gives CDR1 MNHEY, CDR2 SVGAGI. Trimming pared 7 bases from V and 7 bases from J, leaving 14 bases between. DNA of the CDR3: TGTGCCAGCAAATACCGGGACATGAATTCACCCCTCCACTTT. This gives the protein CASKYRDMNSPLHF.

The chain joins TRBV6-5 to TRBJ1-2; 11 bases match TRBD1. J was trimmed by 6 bases and V by 5 bases; bases with no gene match: 5. The CDR3 runs 14 residues. CDR1 and CDR2 from the germline V gene are MNHEY and SVGAGI. CDR3 loop: CASSRDRGYDGYTF. CDR3 nucleotide sequence: TGTGCCAGCAGTCGGGACAGGGGGTACGATGGCTACACCTTC.

The genes are TRBV18 and TRBJ1-5; maybe TRBD1 (5 bases). V was shortened by 6 bases and J by 7 bases, with 16 bases between the two germline ends. CDR3 size: 14 residues. Germline-derived CDR1 and CDR2 are KGHSH and LQKENI. The CDR3 protein is CASSTAVRGQPQHF. CDR3 nucleotide sequence: TGTGCCAGCTCGACCGCCGTGCGGGGCCAGCCCCAGCATTTT.

This clone was found a few times. The chain has TRBV5-1 and TRBJ1-1; possibly TRBD1 for D (5 bases). CDR1 is SGHRS, CDR2 YFSETQ, per germline. The CDR3 extends over 16 amino acids. Trimming left V 1 base short and J 1 base short, with 14 bases between. CDR3 region: CASSLTSGHPNTEAFF. As DNA, the CDR3 is TGCGCCAGCAGCTTGACGTCCGGACATCCGAACACTGAAGCTTTCTTT.

This chain joins TRBV28 and TRBJ2-5; no definite D call. The V end was cut by 3 bases, the J end by 2 bases, with 7 bases between. The CDR3 has 13 amino acids. The germline CDR1 and CDR2 sequences are MDHEN and SYDVKM. CDR3 sequence: CASSFQMQETQYF. CDR3 nucleotide sequence: TGTGCCAGCAGTTTTCAGATGCAAGAGACCCAGTACTTC. The full variable domain, in which reference TRBV28 and TRBJ2-5 provide the parts outside the CDR3, is DVKVTQSSRYLVKRTGEKVFLECVQDMDHENMFWYRQDPGLGLRLIYFSYDVKMKEKGDIPEGYSVSREKKERFSLILESASTNQTSMYLCASSFQMQETQYFGPGTRLLVL.

This clone was seen once. The gene calls are TRBV19 and TRBJ1-5; D gene uncertain. CDR3 length: 12 amino acids. The germline V gene encodes CDR1 LNHDA and CDR2 SQIVND (reference sequence). Between the trimmed V and J ends, which lost 5 bases and 5 bases, there was a span of 7 bases. The CDR3 nucleotides read TGTGCCAGTAGTGTCACAGATCAGCCCCAGCATTTT. It translates to CASSVTDQPQHF.

V gene TRBV2 combines with J gene TRBJ2-1; TRBD2 matches at 12 bases. The junction had 3 bases not matched to a gene; V was cut back by 6 bases and J by 6 bases. Per the germline V gene, CDR1 is SNHLY and CDR2 is FYNNEI. This CDR3 comprises 14 residues. The CDR3, as DNA: TGTGCCAGCAGGACTAGCGGGAGAAGCAATGAGCAGTTCTTC. Its translation is CASRTSGRSNEQFF.

The rearrangement joins TRBV6-1 to TRBJ2-3, with a possible D match to TRBD1 (7 bases). The CDR3 covers 16 residues. Germline CDR1 and CDR2: MNHNS and SASEGT. Trimming shortened V by 2 bases and J by 6 bases, and 18 bases separated the two germline ends. CDR3 region: CASSEKWAGGFDTQYF. The CDR3 DNA is TGTGCCAGCAGTGAAAAGTGGGCAGGGGGGTTCGATACGCAGTATTTT.

V is TRBV18 and J is TRBJ2-7; TRBD2 matches at 13 bases. V shed 5 bases and J 2 bases; nucleotides not matched to a gene: 3. This CDR3 comprises 15 residues. In germline, CDR1 is KGHSH, CDR2 LQKENI. CDR3 sequence (DNA): TGTGCCAGCTCAATCGGGACTAGCGGGACCTACGAGCAGTACTTC. Encoded protein: CASSIGTSGTYEQYF.